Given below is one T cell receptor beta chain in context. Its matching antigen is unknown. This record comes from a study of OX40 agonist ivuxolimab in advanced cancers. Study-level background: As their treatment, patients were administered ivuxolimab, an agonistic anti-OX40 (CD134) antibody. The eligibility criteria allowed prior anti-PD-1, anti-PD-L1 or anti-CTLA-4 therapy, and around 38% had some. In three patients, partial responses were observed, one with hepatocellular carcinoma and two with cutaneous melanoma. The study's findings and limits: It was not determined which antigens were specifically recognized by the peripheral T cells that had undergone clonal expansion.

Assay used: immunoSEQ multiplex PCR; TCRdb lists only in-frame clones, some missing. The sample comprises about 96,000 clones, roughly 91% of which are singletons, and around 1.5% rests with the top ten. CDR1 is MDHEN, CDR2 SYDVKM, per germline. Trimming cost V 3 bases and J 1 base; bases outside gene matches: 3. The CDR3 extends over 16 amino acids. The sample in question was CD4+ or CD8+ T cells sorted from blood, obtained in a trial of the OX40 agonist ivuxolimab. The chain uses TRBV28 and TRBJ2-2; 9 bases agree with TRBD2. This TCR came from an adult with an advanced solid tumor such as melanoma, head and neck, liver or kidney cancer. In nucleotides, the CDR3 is TGTGCCAGCAGTTTCCCTAGCGGGAAGAACACCGGGGAGCTGTTTTTT. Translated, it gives CASSFPSGKNTGELFF.